The text below deals with one T cell receptor beta chain. Its antigen is unidentified. The CDR3 is 14 residues long. Trimming shortened V by 5 bases and J by 4 bases, and 12 bases separated the two germline ends. Looked up from germline, CDR1 is SGHVS and CDR2 is FNYEAQ. The method was immunoSEQ multiplex PCR; TCRdb's version includes in-frame clones alone and lacks a portion of them. The table shows more than 75,000 clones, with 75% to 95% occurring only once. The sample is drawn from a study of T cell responses to AZD1222 COVID-19 vaccine. Whole-study findings and limits: The sample set comprised mostly white British donors with more females, and clonal diversity was possibly underestimated.

The material sequenced was peripheral blood, taken 28 days after the second AZD1222 dose. This chain links TRBV7-6 with TRBJ1-5; tentatively, D is TRBD1 (6 bases). The TCR comes from an adult who received the AZD1222 COVID-19 vaccine. The DNA of the CDR3 is TGTGCCAGCAGCCCACAGGGTTGGAATCAGCCCCAGCATTTT. It yields the protein CASSPQGWNQPQHF.